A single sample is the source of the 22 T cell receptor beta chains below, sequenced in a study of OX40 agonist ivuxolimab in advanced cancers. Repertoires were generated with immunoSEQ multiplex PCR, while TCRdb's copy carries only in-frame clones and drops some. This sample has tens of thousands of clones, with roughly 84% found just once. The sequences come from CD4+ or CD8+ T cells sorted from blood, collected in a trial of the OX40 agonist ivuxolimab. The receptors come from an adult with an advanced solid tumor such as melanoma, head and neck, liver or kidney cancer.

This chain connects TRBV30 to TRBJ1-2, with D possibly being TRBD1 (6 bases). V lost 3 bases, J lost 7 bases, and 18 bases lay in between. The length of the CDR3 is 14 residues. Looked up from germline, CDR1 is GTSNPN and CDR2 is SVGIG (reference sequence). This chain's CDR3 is CAWSPGVQGSGYTF. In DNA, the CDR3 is TGTGCCTGGAGCCCAGGGGTCCAGGGAAGTGGCTACACCTTC. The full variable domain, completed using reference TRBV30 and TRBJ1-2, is SQTIHQWPATLVQPVGSPLSLECTVEGTSNPNLYWYRQAAGRGLQLLFYSVGIGQISSEVPQNLSASRPQDRQFILSSKKLLLSDSGFYLCAWSPGVQGSGYTFGSGTRLTVV.

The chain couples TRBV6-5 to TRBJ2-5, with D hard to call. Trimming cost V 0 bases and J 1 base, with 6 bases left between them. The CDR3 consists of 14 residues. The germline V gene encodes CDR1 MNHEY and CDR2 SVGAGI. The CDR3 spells CASSYSTLQETQYF. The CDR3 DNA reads TGTGCCAGCAGTTACTCGACACTCCAAGAGACCCAGTACTTC.

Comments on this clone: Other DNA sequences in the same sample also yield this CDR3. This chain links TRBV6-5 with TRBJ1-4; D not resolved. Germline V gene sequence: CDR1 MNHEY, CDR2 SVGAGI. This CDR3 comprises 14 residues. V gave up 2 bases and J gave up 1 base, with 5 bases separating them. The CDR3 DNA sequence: TGTGCCAGCAGTTACGGTGTAACTAATGAAAAACTGTTTTTT. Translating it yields CASSYGVTNEKLFF.

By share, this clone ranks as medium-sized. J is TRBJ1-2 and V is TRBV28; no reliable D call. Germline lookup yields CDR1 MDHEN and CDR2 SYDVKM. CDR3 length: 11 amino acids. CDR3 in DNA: TGTGGGACCACGTCCAACTATGGCTACACCTTC. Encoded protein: CGTTSNYGYTF.

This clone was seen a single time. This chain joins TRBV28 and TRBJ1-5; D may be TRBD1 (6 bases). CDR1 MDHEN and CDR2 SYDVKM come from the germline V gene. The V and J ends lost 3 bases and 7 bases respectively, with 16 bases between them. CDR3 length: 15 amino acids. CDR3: CASSFGTSGRQPQHF. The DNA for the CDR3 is TGTGCCAGCAGTTTTGGGACATCGGGGCGCCAGCCCCAGCATTTT.

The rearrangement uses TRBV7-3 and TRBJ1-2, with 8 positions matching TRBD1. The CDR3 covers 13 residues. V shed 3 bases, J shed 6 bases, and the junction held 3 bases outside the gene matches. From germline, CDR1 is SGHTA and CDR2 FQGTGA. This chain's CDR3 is CASSFGQGHGYTF. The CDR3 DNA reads TGTGCCAGCAGCTTTGGACAGGGTCATGGCTACACCTTC.

CDR3 in DNA: TGTGCCAGCAGCATCAGGACAGGTGGGGGCTACACCTTC. Its translation is CASSIRTGGGYTF. The chain recombines TRBV2 with TRBJ1-2, with 7 bases fitting TRBD1. The CDR3 spans 13 residues. From germline, CDR1 is SNHLY and CDR2 FYNNEI. The J segment lost 8 bases and the V segment lost 6 bases, leaving 9 bases of the junction unmatched.

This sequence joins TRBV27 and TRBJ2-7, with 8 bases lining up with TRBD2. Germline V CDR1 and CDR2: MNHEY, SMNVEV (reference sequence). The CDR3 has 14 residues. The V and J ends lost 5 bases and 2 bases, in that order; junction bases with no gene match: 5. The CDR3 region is CASSPRTSTYEQYF. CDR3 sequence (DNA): TGTGCCAGCAGTCCCCGGACTAGCACCTACGAGCAGTACTTC.

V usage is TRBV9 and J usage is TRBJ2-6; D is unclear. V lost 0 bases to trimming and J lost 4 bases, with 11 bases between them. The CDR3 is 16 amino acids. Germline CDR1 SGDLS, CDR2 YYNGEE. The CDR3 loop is CASSVGAPHGANVLTF. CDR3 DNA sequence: TGTGCCAGCAGCGTAGGGGCCCCTCACGGGGCCAACGTCCTGACTTTC.

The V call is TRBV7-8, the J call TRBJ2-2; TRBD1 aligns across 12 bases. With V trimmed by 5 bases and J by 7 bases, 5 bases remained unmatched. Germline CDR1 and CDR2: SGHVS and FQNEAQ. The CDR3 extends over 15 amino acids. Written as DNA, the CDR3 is TGTGCCAGCAGCCGGGACAGGGGGCGATTCGGGGAGCTGTTTTTT. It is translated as CASSRDRGRFGELFF.

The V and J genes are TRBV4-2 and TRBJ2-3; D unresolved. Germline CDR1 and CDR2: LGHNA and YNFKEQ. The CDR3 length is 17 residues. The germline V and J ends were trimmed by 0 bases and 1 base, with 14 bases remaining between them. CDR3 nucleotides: TGTGCCAGCAGCCAAGATCTAGGGCAGTGGGGCACAGATACGCAGTATTTT. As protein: CASSQDLGQWGTDTQYF.

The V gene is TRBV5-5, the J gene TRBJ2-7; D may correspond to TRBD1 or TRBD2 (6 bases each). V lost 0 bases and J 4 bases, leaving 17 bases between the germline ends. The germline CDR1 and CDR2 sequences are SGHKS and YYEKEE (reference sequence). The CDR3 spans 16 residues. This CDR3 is CASSLGAGGDLYEQYF. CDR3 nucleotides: TGTGCCAGCAGCTTGGGGGCCGGGGGCGATTTATACGAGCAGTACTTC.

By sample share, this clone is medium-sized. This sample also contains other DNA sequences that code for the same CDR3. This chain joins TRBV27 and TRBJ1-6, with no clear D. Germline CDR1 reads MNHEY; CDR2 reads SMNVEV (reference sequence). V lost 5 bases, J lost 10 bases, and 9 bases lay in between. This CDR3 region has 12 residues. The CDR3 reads CASSVAGSPLHF. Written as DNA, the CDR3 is TGTGCCAGCAGTGTGGCTGGCTCACCCCTCCACTTT.

CDR3 in amino acids: CATSRDNVEQGNYGYTF. CDR3 DNA sequence: TGTGCCACCAGCAGAGATAATGTGGAACAGGGCAACTATGGCTACACCTTC. The chain joins TRBV15 to TRBJ1-2; D might be TRBD1 (6 bases). Germline values: CDR1 LNHNV, CDR2 YYDKDF (reference sequence). This CDR3 contains 17 residues. The V and J ends lost 0 bases and 2 bases respectively, with 16 bases between them. Supplemented by reference TRBV15 and TRBJ1-2, the full variable domain reads DAMVIQNPRYQVTQFGKPVTLSCSQTLNHNVMYWYQQKSSQAPKLLFHYYDKDFNNEADTPDNFQSRRPNTSFCFLDIRSPGLGDTAMYLCATSRDNVEQGNYGYTFGSGTRLTVV.

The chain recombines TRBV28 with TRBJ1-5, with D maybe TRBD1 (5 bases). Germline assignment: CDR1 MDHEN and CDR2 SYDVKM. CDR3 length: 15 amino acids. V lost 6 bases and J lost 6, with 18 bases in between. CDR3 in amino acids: CASSPPGRGVQPQHF. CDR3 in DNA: TGTGCCAGCAGCCCTCCTGGACGGGGGGTTCAGCCCCAGCATTTT.

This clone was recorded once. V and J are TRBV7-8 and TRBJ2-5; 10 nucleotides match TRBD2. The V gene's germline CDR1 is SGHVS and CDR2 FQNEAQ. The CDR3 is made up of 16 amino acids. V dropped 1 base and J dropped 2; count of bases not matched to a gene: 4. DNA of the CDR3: TGTGCCAGCAGCTTAGTTGGAGCGGGAGGGCAAGAGACCCAGTACTTC. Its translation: CASSLVGAGGQETQYF.

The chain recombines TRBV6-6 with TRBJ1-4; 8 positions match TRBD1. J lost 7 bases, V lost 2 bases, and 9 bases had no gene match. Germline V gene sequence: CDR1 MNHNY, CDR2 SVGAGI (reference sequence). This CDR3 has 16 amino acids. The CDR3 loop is CASSYPSGGAGEKLFF. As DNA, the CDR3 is TGTGCCAGCAGTTACCCATCAGGGGGCGCAGGTGAAAAACTGTTTTTT.

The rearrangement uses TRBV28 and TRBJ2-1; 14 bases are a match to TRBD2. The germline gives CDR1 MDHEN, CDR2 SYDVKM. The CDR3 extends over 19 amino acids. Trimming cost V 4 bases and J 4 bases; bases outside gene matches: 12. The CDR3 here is CASSSSPGTSGRRYNEQFF. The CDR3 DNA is TGTGCCAGCAGTTCTTCCCCAGGGACTAGCGGGAGAAGGTACAATGAGCAGTTCTTC.

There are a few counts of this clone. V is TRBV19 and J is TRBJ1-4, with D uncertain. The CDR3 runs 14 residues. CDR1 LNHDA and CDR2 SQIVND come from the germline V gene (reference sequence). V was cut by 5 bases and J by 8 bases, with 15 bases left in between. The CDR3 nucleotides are TGTGCCAGTAGTGTTGAGAGGACCTCGGAAAAACTGTTTTTT. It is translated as CASSVERTSEKLFF.

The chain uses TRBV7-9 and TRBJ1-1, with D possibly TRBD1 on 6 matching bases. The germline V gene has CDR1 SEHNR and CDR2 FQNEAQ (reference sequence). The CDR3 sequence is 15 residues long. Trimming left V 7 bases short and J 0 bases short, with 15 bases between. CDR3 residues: CASNTGLWVNTEAFF. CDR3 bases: TGTGCCAGCAACACAGGGCTGTGGGTGAACACTGAAGCTTTCTTT.

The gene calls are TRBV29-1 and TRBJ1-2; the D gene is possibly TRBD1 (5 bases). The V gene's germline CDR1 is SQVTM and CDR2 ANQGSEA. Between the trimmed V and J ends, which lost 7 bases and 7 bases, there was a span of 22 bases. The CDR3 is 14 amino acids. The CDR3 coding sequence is TGCAGCGCTCGGACGGGTCAGGGCGTTGGTGGCTACACCTTC. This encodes CSARTGQGVGGYTF.

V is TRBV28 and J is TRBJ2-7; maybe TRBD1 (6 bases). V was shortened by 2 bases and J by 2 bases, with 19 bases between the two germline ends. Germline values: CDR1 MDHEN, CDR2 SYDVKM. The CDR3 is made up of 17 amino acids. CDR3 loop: CASSLMGSTGNPYEQYF. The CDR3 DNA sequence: TGTGCCAGCAGTTTAATGGGTTCAACAGGGAATCCCTACGAGCAGTACTTC.